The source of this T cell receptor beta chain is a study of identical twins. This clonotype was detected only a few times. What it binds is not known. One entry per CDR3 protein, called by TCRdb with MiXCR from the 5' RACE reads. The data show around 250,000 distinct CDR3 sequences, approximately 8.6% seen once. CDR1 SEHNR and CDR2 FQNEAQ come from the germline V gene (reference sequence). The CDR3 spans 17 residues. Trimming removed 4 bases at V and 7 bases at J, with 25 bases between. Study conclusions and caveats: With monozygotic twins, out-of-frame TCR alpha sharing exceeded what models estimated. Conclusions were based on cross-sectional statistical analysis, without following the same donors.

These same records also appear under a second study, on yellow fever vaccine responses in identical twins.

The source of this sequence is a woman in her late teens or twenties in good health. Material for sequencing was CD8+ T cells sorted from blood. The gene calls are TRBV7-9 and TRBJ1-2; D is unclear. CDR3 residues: CASSSLGVHPAWGGYTF. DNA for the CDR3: TGTGCCAGCAGCTCCTTGGGCGTACACCCAGCCTGGGGTGGCTACACCTTC.